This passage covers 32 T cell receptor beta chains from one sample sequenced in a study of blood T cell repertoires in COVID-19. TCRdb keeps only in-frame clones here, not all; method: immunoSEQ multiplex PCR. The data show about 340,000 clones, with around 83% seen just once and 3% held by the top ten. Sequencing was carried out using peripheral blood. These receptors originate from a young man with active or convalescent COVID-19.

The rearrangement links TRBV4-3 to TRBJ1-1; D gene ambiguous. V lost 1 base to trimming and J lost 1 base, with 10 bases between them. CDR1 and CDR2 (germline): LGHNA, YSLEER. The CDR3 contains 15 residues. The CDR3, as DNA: TGCGCCAGCAGCCAAGGGCAGGCCGGGAACACTGAAGCTTTCTTT. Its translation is CASSQGQAGNTEAFF.

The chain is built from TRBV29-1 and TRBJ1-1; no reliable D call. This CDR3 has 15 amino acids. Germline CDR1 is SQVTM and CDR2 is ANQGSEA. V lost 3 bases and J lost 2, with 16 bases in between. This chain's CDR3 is CSVDGTTWTNTEAFF. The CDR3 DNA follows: TGCAGCGTTGATGGCACCACATGGACTAACACTGAAGCTTTCTTT.

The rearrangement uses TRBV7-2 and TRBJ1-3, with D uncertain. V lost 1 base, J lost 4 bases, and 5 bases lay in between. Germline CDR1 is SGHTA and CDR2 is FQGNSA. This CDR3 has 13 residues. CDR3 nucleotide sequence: TGTGCCAGCAGCTTAGAGCCCGGAAACACCATATATTTT. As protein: CASSLEPGNTIYF.

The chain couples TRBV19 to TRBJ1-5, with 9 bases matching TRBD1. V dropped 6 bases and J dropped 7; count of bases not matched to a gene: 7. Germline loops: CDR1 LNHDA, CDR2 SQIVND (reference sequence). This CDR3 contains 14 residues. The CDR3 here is CASRGQGSIQPQHF. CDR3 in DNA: TGTGCCAGTAGGGGACAGGGATCTATACAGCCCCAGCATTTT.

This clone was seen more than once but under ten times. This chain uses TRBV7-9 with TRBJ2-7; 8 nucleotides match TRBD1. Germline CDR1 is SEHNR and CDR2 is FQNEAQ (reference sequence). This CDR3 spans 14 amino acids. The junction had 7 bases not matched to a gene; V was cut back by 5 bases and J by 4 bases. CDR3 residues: CASSPPRTGYEQYF. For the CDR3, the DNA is TGTGCCAGCAGCCCCCCTAGGACAGGGTACGAGCAGTACTTC.

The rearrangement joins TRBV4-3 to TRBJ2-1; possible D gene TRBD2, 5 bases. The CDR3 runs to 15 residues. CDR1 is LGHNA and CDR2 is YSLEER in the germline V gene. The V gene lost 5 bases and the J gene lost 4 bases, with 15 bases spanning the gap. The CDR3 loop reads CASSDLAVTYNEQFF. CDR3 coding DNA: TGCGCCAGCAGCGATCTAGCTGTGACTTACAATGAGCAGTTCTTC.

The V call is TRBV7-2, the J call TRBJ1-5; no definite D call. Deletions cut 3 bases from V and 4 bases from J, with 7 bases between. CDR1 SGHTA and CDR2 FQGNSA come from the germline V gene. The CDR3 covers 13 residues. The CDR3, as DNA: TGTGCCAGCAGCTTCGTTGAGAATCAGCCCCAGCATTTT. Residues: CASSFVENQPQHF.

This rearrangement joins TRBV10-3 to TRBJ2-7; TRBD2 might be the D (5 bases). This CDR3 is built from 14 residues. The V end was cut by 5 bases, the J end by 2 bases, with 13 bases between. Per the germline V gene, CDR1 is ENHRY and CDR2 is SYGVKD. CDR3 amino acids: CAISFGGRTYEQYF. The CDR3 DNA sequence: TGTGCCATCAGTTTCGGAGGCCGAACCTACGAGCAGTACTTC.

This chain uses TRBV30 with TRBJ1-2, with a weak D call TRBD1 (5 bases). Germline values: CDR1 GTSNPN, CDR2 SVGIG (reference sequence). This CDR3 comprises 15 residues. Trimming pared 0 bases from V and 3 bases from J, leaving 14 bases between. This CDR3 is CAWSVEGDEDYGYTF. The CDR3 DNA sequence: TGTGCCTGGAGTGTTGAAGGGGATGAGGACTATGGCTACACCTTC.

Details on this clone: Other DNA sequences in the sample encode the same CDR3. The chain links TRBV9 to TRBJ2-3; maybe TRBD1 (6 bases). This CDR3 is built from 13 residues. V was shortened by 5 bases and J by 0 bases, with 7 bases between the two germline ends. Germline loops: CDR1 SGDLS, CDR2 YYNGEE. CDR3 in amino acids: CASRGGSTDTQYF. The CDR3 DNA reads TGTGCCAGCAGAGGGGGTAGCACAGATACGCAGTATTTT.

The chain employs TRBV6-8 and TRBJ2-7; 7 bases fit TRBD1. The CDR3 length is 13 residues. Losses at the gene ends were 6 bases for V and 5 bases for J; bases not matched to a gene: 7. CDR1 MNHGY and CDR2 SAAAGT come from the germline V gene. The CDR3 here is CASRRQGMDEQYF. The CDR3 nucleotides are TGTGCCAGCAGAAGACAGGGAATGGACGAGCAGTACTTC.

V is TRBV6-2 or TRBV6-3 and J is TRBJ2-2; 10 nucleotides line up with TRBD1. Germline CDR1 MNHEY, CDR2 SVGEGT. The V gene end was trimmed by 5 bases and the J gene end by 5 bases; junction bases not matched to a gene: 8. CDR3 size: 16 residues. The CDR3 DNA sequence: TGTGCCAGCAGTAATCCGGGGACAGGGGCAACCGGGGAGCTGTTTTTT. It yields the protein CASSNPGTGATGELFF.

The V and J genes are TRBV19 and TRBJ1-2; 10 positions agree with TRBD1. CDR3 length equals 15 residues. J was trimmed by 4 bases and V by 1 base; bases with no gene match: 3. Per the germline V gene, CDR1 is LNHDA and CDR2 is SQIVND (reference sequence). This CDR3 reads CASSIGDRGVYGYTF. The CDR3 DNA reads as TGTGCCAGTAGTATAGGGGACAGGGGAGTCTATGGCTACACCTTC.

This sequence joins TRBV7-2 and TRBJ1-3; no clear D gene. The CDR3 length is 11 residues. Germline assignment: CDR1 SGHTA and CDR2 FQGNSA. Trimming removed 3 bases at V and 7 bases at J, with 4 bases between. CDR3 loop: CASSLGNTIYF. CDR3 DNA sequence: TGTGCCAGCAGCTTGGGCAACACCATATATTTT.

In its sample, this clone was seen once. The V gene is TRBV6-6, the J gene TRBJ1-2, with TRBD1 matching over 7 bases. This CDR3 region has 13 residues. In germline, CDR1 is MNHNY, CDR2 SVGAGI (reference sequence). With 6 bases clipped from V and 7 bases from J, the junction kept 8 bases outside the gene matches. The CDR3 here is CASSLDRPGGYTF. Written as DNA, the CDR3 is TGTGCCAGCAGCCTGGACAGGCCGGGTGGCTACACCTTC.

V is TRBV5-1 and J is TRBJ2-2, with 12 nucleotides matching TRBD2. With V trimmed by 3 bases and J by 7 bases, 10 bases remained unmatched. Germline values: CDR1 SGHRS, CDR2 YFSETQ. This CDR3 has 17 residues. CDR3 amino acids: CASSSLAGGRNGGELFF. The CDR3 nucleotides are TGCGCCAGCAGCTCCCTAGCGGGGGGGCGAAATGGCGGGGAGCTGTTTTTT.

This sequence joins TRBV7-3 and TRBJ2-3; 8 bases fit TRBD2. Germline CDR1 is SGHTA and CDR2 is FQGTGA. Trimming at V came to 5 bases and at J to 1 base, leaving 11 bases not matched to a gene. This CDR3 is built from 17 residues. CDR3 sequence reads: CASSPTRAGVGTDTQYF. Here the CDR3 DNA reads TGTGCCAGCAGCCCAACAAGAGCGGGAGTCGGCACAGATACGCAGTATTTT. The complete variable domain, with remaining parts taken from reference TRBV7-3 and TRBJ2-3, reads GAGVSQTPSNKVTEKGKYVELRCDPISGHTALYWYRQSLGQGPEFLIYFQGTGAADDSGLPNDRFFAVRPEGSVSTLKIQRTERGDSAVYLCASSPTRAGVGTDTQYFGPGTRLTVL.

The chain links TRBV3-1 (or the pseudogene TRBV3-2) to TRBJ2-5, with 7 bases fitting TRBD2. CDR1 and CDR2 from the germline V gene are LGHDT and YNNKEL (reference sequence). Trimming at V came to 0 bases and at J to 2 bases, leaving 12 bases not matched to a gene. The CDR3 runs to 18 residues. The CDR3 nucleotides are TGTGCCAGCAGCCAAGATGTCGGGGAGGGCATTTATCAAGAGACCCAGTACTTC. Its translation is CASSQDVGEGIYQETQYF.

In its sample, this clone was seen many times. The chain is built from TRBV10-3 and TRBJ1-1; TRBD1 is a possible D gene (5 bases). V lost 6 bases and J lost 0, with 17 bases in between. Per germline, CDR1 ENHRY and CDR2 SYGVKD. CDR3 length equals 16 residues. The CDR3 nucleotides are TGTGCCATCAGGCGGGACGTCCGGACCCTGAACACTGAAGCTTTCTTT. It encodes CAIRRDVRTLNTEAFF.

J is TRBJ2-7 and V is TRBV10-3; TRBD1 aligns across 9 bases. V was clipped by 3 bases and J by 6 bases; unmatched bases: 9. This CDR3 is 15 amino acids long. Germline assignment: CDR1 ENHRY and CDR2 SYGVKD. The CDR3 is CAISEGQGQTSEQYF. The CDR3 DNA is TGTGCCATCAGTGAAGGACAGGGGCAGACTTCCGAGCAGTACTTC.

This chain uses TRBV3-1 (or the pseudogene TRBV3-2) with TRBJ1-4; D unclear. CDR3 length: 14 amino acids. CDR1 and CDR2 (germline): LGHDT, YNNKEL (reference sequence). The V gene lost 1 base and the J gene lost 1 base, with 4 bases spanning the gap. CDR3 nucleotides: TGTGCCAGCAGCCAAGGCAGAACTAATGAAAAACTGTTTTTT. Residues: CASSQGRTNEKLFF.

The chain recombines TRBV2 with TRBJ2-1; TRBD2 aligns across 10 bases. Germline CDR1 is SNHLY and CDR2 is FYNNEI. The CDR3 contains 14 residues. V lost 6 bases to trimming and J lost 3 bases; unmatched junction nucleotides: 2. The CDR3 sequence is CASSGLADYNEQFF. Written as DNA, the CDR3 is TGTGCCAGCAGCGGACTAGCGGACTACAATGAGCAGTTCTTC.

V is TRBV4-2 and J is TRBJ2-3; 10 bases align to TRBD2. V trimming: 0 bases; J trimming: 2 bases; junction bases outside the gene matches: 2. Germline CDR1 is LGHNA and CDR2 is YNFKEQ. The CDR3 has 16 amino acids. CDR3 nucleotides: TGTGCCAGCAGCCAAGAGCTAGCGGGGGCCACAGATACGCAGTATTTT. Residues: CASSQELAGATDTQYF.

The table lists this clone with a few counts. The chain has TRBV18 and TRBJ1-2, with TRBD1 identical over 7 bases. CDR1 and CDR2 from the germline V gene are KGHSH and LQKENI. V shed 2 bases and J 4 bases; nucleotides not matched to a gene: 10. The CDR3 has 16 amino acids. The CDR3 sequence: CASSPGKGQPFYGYTF. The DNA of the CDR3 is TGTGCCAGCTCACCAGGGAAGGGACAGCCTTTCTATGGCTACACCTTC.

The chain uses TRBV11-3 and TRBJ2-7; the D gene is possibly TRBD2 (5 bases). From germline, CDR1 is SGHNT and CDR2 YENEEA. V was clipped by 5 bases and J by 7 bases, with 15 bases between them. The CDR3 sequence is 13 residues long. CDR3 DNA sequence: TGTGCCAGCAGCGCCCGGGCGGGTCGGGAGCAGTACTTC. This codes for CASSARAGREQYF.

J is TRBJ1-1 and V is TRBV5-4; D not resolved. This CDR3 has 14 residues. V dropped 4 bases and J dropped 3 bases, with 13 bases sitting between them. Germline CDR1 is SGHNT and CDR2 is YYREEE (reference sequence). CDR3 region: CASSPQARDTEAFF. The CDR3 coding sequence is TGTGCCAGCAGCCCCCAGGCGCGGGACACTGAAGCTTTCTTT.

CDR3 loop: CASSTGLATSYEQYF. For the CDR3, the DNA is TGTGCCAGCAGCACCGGACTAGCGACCTCCTACGAGCAGTACTTC. This rearrangement joins TRBV5-6 to TRBJ2-7; 9 bases fit TRBD2. Trimming cost V 4 bases and J 0 bases; bases outside gene matches: 5. Germline V gene lookup returns CDR1 SGHDT and CDR2 YYEEEE. The CDR3 loop spans 15 amino acids.

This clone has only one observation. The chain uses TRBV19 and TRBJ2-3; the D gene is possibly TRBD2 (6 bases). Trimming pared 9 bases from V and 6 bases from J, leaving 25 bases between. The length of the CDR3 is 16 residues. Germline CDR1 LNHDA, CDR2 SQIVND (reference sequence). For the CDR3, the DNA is TGTGCCAGCAATAAGCTTATCACTAGCCCCGATGATACGCAGTATTTT. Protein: CASNKLITSPDDTQYF.

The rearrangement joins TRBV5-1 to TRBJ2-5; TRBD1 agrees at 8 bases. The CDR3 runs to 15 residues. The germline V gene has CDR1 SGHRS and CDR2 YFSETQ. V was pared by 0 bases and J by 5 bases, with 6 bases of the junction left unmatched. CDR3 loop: CASSLAGTGGETQYF. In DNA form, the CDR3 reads TGCGCCAGCAGCTTGGCCGGGACAGGAGGGGAGACCCAGTACTTC. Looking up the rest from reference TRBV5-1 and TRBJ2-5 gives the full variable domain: KAGVTQTPRYLIKTRGQQVTLSCSPISGHRSVSWYQQTPGQGLQFLFEYFSETQRNKGNFPGRFSGRQFSNSRSEMNVSTLELGDSALYLCASSLAGTGGETQYFGPGTRLLVL.

CDR3 amino acids: CATSDLPGRGGPNEQFF. The CDR3 DNA sequence: TGTGCCACCAGTGATTTGCCCGGGCGGGGCGGGCCCAATGAGCAGTTCTTC. The J gene is TRBJ2-1, the V gene TRBV24-1, with D tentatively TRBD2 (6 bases). V was cut by 0 bases and J by 6 bases, with 17 bases left in between. This CDR3 has 17 amino acids. Germline values: CDR1 KGHDR, CDR2 SFDVKD.

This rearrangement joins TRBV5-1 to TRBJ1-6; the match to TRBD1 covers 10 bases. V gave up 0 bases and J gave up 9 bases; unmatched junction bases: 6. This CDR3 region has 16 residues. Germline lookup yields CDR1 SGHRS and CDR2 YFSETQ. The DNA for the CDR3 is TGCGCCAGCAGCTTGGGGATCGGACAGGGGGGTTCACCCCTCCACTTT. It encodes CASSLGIGQGGSPLHF.

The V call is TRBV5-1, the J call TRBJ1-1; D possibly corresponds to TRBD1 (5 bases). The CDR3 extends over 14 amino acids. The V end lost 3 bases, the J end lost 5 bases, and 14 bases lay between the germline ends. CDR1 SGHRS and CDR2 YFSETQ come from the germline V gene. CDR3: CASSWQGRGTEAFF. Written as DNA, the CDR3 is TGCGCCAGCAGCTGGCAGGGAAGAGGAACTGAAGCTTTCTTT.